This TCR beta chain was profiled in a study of blood T cell repertoires in COVID-19. Study details: Whether acute or convalescent, the COVID-19 samples came from the United States, Italy and Spain. Nucleic acid was either cDNA or gDNA, and it came from T cells, B-cell-depleted T cells, or PBMCs.

The CDR3 spans 11 residues. V was clipped by 7 bases and J by 4 bases; unmatched bases: 3. Germline CDR1 is GTSNPN and CDR2 is SVGIG (reference sequence). Per the authors' pipeline: The assay estimated nucleated cells by amplifying reference gene primers. The repertoire was sequenced with immunoSEQ multiplex PCR; TCRdb's copy has only in-frame clones and lacks some. That table supplies the V and J calls and clone size; D and trimming were determined from the DNA. The repertoire holds 100,000 to 120,000 clones, with around 74% as singletons. This chain joins TRBV30 and TRBJ1-1, with 7 bases identical to TRBD1. The receptor was isolated from a woman in her sixties with acute or convalescent COVID-19. The material sequenced was peripheral blood. The CDR3 loop reads CAYYRGTEAFF. The CDR3 DNA sequence: TGTGCCTACTACAGGGGCACTGAAGCTTTCTTT.